These 14 T cell receptor beta chains were all obtained from the same sample, sequenced in a study of cytomegalovirus exposure and HLA in healthy donors. The PCR ran on 60 Vbeta and 13 Jbeta primers. Only in-frame clones appear in the TCRdb table, and some are missing; sequencing was by immunoSEQ multiplex PCR. The sample has about 160,000 clones; almost 80% are singletons. The sequenced sample was PBMCs. All receptors derive from a man younger than 45 in good health and CMV-seronegative.

The V gene is TRBV10-3, the J gene TRBJ2-7; 9 bases are shared with TRBD2. Germline-derived CDR1 and CDR2 are ENHRY and SYGVKD. The CDR3 is 14 amino acids. Trimming took 10 bases from V and 3 from J; bases not matched to a gene: 10. CDR3 DNA sequence: TGTGCCACCCTTCCCCTAGCGGGGCTCTACGAGCAGTACTTC. Translation: CATLPLAGLYEQYF.

The genes are TRBV6-5 and TRBJ2-3; 11 nucleotides line up with TRBD2. J lost 3 bases, V lost 6 bases, and 2 bases had no gene match. This CDR3 is 14 amino acids long. Germline values: CDR1 MNHEY, CDR2 SVGAGI. The CDR3: CASRASGGTDTQYF. DNA for the CDR3: TGTGCCAGCAGGGCTAGCGGGGGGACAGATACGCAGTATTTT.

This clone was seen a handful of times. The rearrangement links TRBV4-1 to TRBJ2-6; 10 nucleotides agree with TRBD2. The J segment lost 1 base and the V segment lost 4 bases, leaving 7 bases of the junction unmatched. This CDR3 is built from 18 residues. Germline CDR1 MGHRA, CDR2 YSYEKL. CDR3 nucleotides: TGCGCCAGCAGCCCGAGTAGCGGGAGGAAATCTGGGGCCAACGTCCTGACTTTC. Its translation is CASSPSSGRKSGANVLTF.

J is TRBJ2-7 and V is TRBV30; the match to TRBD2 covers 7 bases. Germline assignment: CDR1 GTSNPN and CDR2 SVGIG (reference sequence). The junction had 13 bases not matched to a gene; V was cut back by 6 bases and J by 5 bases. The CDR3 sequence is 14 residues long. The CDR3 spells CACSKAGWGDEQYF. The CDR3 DNA sequence: TGTGCCTGCTCGAAAGCGGGGTGGGGGGACGAGCAGTACTTC. The full variable domain, its missing parts supplied by reference TRBV30 and TRBJ2-7, is SQTIHQWPATLVQPVGSPLSLECTVEGTSNPNLYWYRQAAGRGLQLLFYSVGIGQISSEVPQNLSASRPQDRQFILSSKKLLLSDSGFYLCACSKAGWGDEQYFGPGTRLTVT.

This clone has only a few counts. The chain recombines TRBV9 with TRBJ1-2; D might be TRBD1 (6 bases). The CDR3 has 14 amino acids. V was trimmed by 0 bases and J by 2 bases, leaving 8 bases between them. Germline V gives CDR1 SGDLS, CDR2 YYNGEE. The CDR3 is CASSVGRGNYGYTF. The CDR3 nucleotides are TGTGCCAGCAGCGTAGGAAGGGGGAACTATGGCTACACCTTC.

This clone was seen once. J is TRBJ2-7 and V is TRBV13; unclear D gene. CDR3 size: 14 residues. Germline CDR1 PRHDT, CDR2 FYEKMQ (reference sequence). Deletions cut 4 bases from V and 1 base from J, with 11 bases between. CDR3: CASSSIPRSYEQYF. The CDR3 DNA reads as TGTGCCAGCAGCTCAATCCCGCGGTCCTACGAGCAGTACTTC.

In regard to this clone: One end of the junction does not line up with germline, which may come from a read error. The chain uses TRBV6-5 and TRBJ1-5; no clear D. Germline CDR1 MNHEY, CDR2 SVGAGI. CDR3 size: 13 residues. Written as DNA, the CDR3 is TGTGCCAACAGTCAACAGATCAATCAGCCCCAGCATTTT. Protein: CANSQQINQPQHF.

Concerning this clone itself: Other DNA sequences of this sample code for an identical CDR3. V usage is TRBV6-1 and J usage is TRBJ1-5; D is unclear. V dropped 2 bases and J dropped 5 bases, with 13 bases sitting between them. Germline V gene lookup returns CDR1 MNHNS and CDR2 SASEGT. The CDR3 loop spans 15 amino acids. CDR3 amino acids: CASSEFVTADQPQHF. In DNA, the CDR3 is TGTGCCAGCAGTGAATTCGTTACAGCCGATCAGCCCCAGCATTTT.

The chain links TRBV18 to TRBJ2-3; no reliable D call. CDR1 and CDR2 (germline): KGHSH, LQKENI. The CDR3 consists of 16 residues. Between the trimmed V and J ends, which lost 5 bases and 1 base, there was a span of 16 bases. Here the CDR3 reads CASSSTDPLGTDTQYF. In DNA, the CDR3 is TGTGCCAGCTCATCAACAGATCCCTTGGGCACAGATACGCAGTATTTT.

The rearrangement uses TRBV4-1 and TRBJ1-6; D is unclear. CDR1 is MGHRA and CDR2 is YSYEKL in the germline V gene. This CDR3 is 14 amino acids long. V lost 4 bases and J lost 2, with 6 bases in between. The CDR3 here is CASSPLPYNSPLHF. The DNA for the CDR3 is TGCGCCAGCAGCCCGCTACCCTATAATTCACCCCTCCACTTT.

The chain employs TRBV7-3 and TRBJ2-1; TRBD2 agrees at 15 bases. The V and J ends lost 4 bases and 7 bases, in that order; junction bases with no gene match: 5. CDR1 SGHTA and CDR2 FQGTGA come from the germline V gene. This CDR3 has 16 amino acids. The CDR3 sequence: CASSSGLAGGSNEQFF. CDR3 nucleotide sequence: TGTGCCAGCAGCTCAGGACTAGCGGGAGGGAGTAATGAGCAGTTCTTC. Using reference TRBV7-3 and TRBJ2-1 for the parts outside the CDR3, the full variable domain is GAGVSQTPSNKVTEKGKYVELRCDPISGHTALYWYRQSLGQGPEFLIYFQGTGAADDSGLPNDRFFAVRPEGSVSTLKIQRTERGDSAVYLCASSSGLAGGSNEQFFGPGTRLTVL.

The CDR3 here is CASSVGDSLRSSYEQYF. Here the CDR3 DNA reads TGTGCCAGCAGCGTAGGGGACAGCCTCAGGAGCTCCTACGAGCAGTACTTC. The chain employs TRBV9 and TRBJ2-7; 7 nucleotides align to TRBD1. The CDR3 totals 17 residues. After removal of 0 bases from V and 0 bases from J, the junction contained 9 bases not matched to a gene. Germline V lookup: CDR1 SGDLS, CDR2 YYNGEE.

This clone turned up a few times. V and J are TRBV28 and TRBJ2-7, with D tentatively TRBD1 (6 bases). The CDR3 sequence is 11 residues long. CDR1 is MDHEN, CDR2 SYDVKM, per germline. Trimming shortened V by 7 bases and J by 3 bases, and 7 bases separated the two germline ends. The CDR3 sequence: CASKGDYEQYF. The CDR3 DNA reads as TGTGCCAGCAAGGGGGACTACGAGCAGTACTTC.

The rearrangement uses TRBV7-9 and TRBJ2-7; 7 nucleotides agree with TRBD1. The trim removed 7 bases at V and 8 bases at J, leaving 14 bases unmatched. This CDR3 has 14 amino acids. From germline, CDR1 is SEHNR and CDR2 FQNEAQ (reference sequence). CDR3 bases: TGTGCCAGCACCGGAAAGGGGGCCTCATACCAGCAGTACTTC. This gives the protein CASTGKGASYQQYF.